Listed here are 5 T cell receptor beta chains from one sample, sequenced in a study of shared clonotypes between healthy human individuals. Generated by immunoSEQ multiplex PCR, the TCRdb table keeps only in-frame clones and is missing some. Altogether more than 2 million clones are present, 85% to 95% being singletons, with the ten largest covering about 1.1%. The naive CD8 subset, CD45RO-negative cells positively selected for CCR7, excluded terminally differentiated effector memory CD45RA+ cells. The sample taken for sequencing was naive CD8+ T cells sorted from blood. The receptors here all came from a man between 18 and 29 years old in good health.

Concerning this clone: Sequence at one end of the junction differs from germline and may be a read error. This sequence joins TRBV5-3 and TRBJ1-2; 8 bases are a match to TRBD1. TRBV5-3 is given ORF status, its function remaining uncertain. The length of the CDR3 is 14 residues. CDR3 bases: TGTGCCAGAAGCTTCCCGGACAGGGACTACGGCTACACCTTC. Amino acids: CARSFPDRDYGYTF.

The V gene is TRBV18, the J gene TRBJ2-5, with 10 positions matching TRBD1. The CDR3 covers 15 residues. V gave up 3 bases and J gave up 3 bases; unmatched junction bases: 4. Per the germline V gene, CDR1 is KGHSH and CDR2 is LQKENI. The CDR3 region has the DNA TGTGCCAGCTCACCCCGGGACAGGGGAAAAGAGACCCAGTACTTC. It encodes CASSPRDRGKETQYF.

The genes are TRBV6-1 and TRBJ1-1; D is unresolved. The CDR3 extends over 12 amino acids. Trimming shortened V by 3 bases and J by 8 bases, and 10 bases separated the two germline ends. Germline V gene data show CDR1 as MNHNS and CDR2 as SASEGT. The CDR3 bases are TGTGCCAGCAGTGACGTTGGCGGGGAAGCTTTCTTT. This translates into CASSDVGGEAFF.

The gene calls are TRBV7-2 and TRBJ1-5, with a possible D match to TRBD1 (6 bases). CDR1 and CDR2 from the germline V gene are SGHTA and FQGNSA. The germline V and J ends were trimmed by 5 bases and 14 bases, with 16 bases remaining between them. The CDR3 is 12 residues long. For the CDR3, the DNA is TGTGCCAGCAGCGCCCGACAGGCCCGTGAGCATTTT. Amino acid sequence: CASSARQAREHF.

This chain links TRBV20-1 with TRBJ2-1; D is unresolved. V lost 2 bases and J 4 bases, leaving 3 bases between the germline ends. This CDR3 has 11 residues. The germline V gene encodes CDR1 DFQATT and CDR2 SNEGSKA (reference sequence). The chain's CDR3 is CSARNYNEQFF. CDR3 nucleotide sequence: TGCAGTGCTAGAAATTACAATGAGCAGTTCTTC.